This T cell receptor beta chain was recovered during a study of T cells in Graves' hyperthyroidism and ophthalmopathy. The CDR3 contains 17 residues. Unmatched junction bases numbered 9, after V lost 6 bases and J lost 0 bases. Germline values: CDR1 SNHLY, CDR2 FYNNEI. The source material, RNA transcripts, was used to amplify TCR beta CDR3 regions. Carried out on the TCR CDR3, a first-round RT-PCR used the HTBI primer set. Via MiXCR, TCRdb re-called the multiplex PCR reads, giving one row per CDR3 protein. The data contain about 400,000 distinct CDR3 sequences, roughly 15% of them singletons. This clonotype was observed many times.

Sequencing input: blood. The sequence came from a woman aged 55 to 70 with Graves' ophthalmopathy. The chain carries TRBV2 and TRBJ2-3; 10 nucleotides align to TRBD2. The CDR3 reads CASSPRTSGTSTDTQYF. The CDR3 nucleotides are TGTGCCAGCAGCCCTAGGACTAGCGGAACTAGCACAGATACGCAGTATTTT.